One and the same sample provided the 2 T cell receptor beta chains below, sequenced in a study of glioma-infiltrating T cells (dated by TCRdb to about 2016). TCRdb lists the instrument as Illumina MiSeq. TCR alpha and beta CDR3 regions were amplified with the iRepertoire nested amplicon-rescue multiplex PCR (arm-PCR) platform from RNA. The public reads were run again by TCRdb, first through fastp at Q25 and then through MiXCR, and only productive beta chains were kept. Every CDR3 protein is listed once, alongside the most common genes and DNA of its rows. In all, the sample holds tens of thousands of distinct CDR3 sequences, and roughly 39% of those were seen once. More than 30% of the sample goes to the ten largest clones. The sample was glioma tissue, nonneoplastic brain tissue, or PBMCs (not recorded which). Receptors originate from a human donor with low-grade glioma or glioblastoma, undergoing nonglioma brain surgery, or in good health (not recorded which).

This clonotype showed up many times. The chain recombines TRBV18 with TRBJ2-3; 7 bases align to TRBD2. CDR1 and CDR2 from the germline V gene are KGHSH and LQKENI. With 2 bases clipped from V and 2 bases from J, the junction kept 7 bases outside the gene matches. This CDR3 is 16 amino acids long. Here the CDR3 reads CASSPNLADVTDTQYF. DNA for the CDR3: TGTGCCAGCTCACCAAATCTAGCGGACGTCACAGATACGCAGTATTTT.

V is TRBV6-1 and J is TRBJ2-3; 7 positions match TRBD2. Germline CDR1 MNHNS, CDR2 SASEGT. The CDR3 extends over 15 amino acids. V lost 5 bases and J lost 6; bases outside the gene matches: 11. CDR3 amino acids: CASSSAGLKADTQYF. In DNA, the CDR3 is TGTGCCAGCAGTTCAGCGGGACTCAAGGCTGATACGCAGTATTTT.